The clone carrying this T cell receptor (beta chain) was recorded a few times. Antigen specificity is unknown. TCRdb passed the RT-PCR reads through MiXCR, listing each CDR3 protein once. The table shows around 790,000 distinct CDR3 sequences, with less than 25% occurring only once. CDR1 is SGDLS and CDR2 is YYNGEE in the germline V gene. The trim removed 6 bases at V and 5 bases at J, leaving 8 bases unmatched. The CDR3 totals 15 residues. The entry originates in a study of response to subunit inactivated influenza vaccine. Regarding the study as a whole: With each seasonal influenza vaccination, the authors suggested, few new T cells are recruited.

The chain has TRBV9 and TRBJ2-2; 9 bases line up with TRBD2. This sequence originates from a man aged 45 to 65 who received an inactivated influenza vaccine. The source material was PBMCs from blood, sampled more than 4 days after vaccination. The CDR3 region has the DNA TGTGCCAGCAACGGAGGGAGCGGGAGGACCGGGGAGCTGTTTTTT. Translation: CASNGGSGRTGELFF.